This T cell receptor (beta chain) was identified in a study of post-analysis software for immune sequencing data. Findings of the study overall: Patients carried a handful of TRBV segments more frequently than controls did, and TRBV5-6, TRBV5-1 and TRBV20-1 were among them. There was significantly lower normalized Chao1 diversity in multiple sclerosis patients than in controls.

Remarks on this clonotype: Its antigen remains unidentified.

The V gene end was trimmed by 4 bases and the J gene end by 2 bases; junction bases not matched to a gene: 5. Germline V gives CDR1 KGHDR, CDR2 SFDVKD. The CDR3 loop spans 15 amino acids. Unique molecular identifiers were built into the TCR beta cDNA libraries. Some 500,000 cDNA molecules were obtained per 1 to 10 million input T cells. A single record per CDR3 protein comes from TCRdb applying MiXCR to the PCR reads. Of 700,000 to 900,000 distinct CDR3 sequences in the sample, 46% were seen once. Source material: blood. The clonotype was recovered from a girl aged 5-17 years with multiple sclerosis. The gene calls are TRBV24-1 and TRBJ2-7, with TRBD1 matching 9 bases. The CDR3 DNA reads TGTGCCACCAGTGAAGCCGGGACAGGGACCTACGAGCAGTACTTC. Encoded protein: CATSEAGTGTYEQYF.